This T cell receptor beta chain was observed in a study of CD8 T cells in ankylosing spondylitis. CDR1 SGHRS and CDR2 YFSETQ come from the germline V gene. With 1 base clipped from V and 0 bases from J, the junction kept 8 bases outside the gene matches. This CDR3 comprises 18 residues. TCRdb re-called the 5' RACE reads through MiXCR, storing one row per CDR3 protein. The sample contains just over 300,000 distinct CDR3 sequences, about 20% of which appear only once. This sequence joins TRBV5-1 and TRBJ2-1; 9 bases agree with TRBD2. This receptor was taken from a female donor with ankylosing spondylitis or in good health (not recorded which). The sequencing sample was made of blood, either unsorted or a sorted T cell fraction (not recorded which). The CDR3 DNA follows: TGCGCCAGCAGCTTGCTGGGTAGCGGGAGTTCCTCCTACAATGAGCAGTTCTTC. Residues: CASSLLGSGSSSYNEQFF.